This entry concerns a single T cell receptor (beta chain). The antigen remains undetermined. The data were obtained in a study of cytomegalovirus exposure and HLA in healthy donors. Both 60 Vbeta primers and 13 Jbeta primers went into the PCR. Original analysis: There were about 80 million unique TCR beta chains by a later count, and around 10 million of them were shared. Profiled with immunoSEQ multiplex PCR; TCRdb holds only in-frame clones, not every one. Clone size and the V and J calls come from that table; the DNA yielded D and trimming. Of 200,000 to 250,000 clones listed, 60% to 80% were seen once; the top ten hold around 4%. Unmatched junction bases numbered 14, after V lost 4 bases and J lost 9 bases. The CDR3 runs to 17 residues. Germline V CDR1 and CDR2: SGHTA, FQGTGA. General study results and limits: High specificity and sensitivity for cytomegalovirus status were reported for the classifier. While the bulk of TCR sequences proved rare, some public TCRs turned up in many donors. The authors confirmed in vitro that a few CMV-associated chains were specific for CMV antigens.

This rearrangement joins TRBV7-3 to TRBJ2-1; 11 bases are a match to TRBD2. The TCR sequence derives from a male donor in good health and CMV-seronegative. Specimen: PBMCs. The CDR3 region has the DNA TGTGCCAGCAGCTCCGTATCCGGGACTAGCGGAAACACTGAGCAGTTCTTC. Translated, it gives CASSSVSGTSGNTEQFF.